This T cell receptor beta chain was documented in a study of OX40 agonist ivuxolimab in advanced cancers. The protocol was immunoSEQ multiplex PCR, while the TCRdb copy is restricted to in-frame clones and leaves out a portion. The data contain about 48,000 clones, around 80% of them singletons. The germline V and J ends were trimmed by 7 bases and 4 bases, with 12 bases remaining between them. Germline V CDR1 and CDR2: SGHRS, YFSETQ. The CDR3 extends over 12 amino acids. This clonotype originated in an adult with an advanced solid tumor such as melanoma, head and neck, liver or kidney cancer. V and J are TRBV5-1 and TRBJ2-7; possibly TRBD1 for D (6 bases). The sample in question was CD4+ or CD8+ T cells sorted from blood, obtained in a trial of the OX40 agonist ivuxolimab. As DNA, the CDR3 is TGCGCCAGCGTCTACAGGGTGTACGAGCAGTACTTC. Amino acids: CASVYRVYEQYF.